Listed here are 12 T cell receptor beta chains from one sample, sequenced in a study of naive and memory T cell subsets. Two oligonucleotides, mixed equimolar, formed the beta constant-region primer covering TRBC1 and TRBC2. Ligated cDNA was amplified by four rounds of PCR with nested alpha and beta constant-region primers and SP2. TCRdb used MiXCR to reprocess the UMI-ligation and nested PCR reads, holding one entry per CDR3 protein. The profile shows some 83,000 distinct CDR3 sequences, over 9% of them singletons. Sequenced material: naive CD8+ T cells from blood. The source is a human donor in good health.

This clonotype was counted ten times or more. The chain combines TRBV27 with TRBJ2-1; 13 bases map to TRBD2. CDR3 size: 16 residues. V trimming: 6 bases; J trimming: 4 bases; junction bases outside the gene matches: 6. CDR1 is MNHEY and CDR2 is SMNVEV in the germline V gene (reference sequence). The chain's CDR3 is CASSRGLAGAYNEQFF. CDR3 DNA: TGTGCCAGCAGCCGTGGACTAGCGGGAGCATACAATGAGCAGTTCTTC.

This clonotype was seen at least ten times. The chain joins TRBV4-3 to TRBJ2-3, with D possibly being TRBD2 (6 bases). Germline lookup yields CDR1 LGHNA and CDR2 YSLEER. This CDR3 region has 16 residues. V dropped 1 base and J dropped 1 base, with 12 bases sitting between them. CDR3 region: CASSQVAGRGTDTQYF. Written as DNA, the CDR3 is TGCGCCAGCAGCCAAGTTGCGGGAAGGGGCACAGATACGCAGTATTTT.

This clonotype was detected only a few times. The gene calls are TRBV6-6 and TRBJ2-3; no clear D gene. CDR1 is MNHNY, CDR2 SVGAGI, per germline (reference sequence). The CDR3 loop spans 14 amino acids. Trimming shortened V by 6 bases and J by 0 bases, and 10 bases separated the two germline ends. Here the CDR3 DNA reads TGTGCCAGCAGCCCGCCTGGGAGCACAGATACGCAGTATTTT. It is translated as CASSPPGSTDTQYF.

This clonotype was seen a handful of times. The chain uses TRBV28 and TRBJ2-7; D is uncertain. The CDR3 contains 14 residues. Germline CDR1 MDHEN, CDR2 SYDVKM. V lost 3 bases and J 0 bases, leaving 9 bases between the germline ends. The CDR3 here is CASSLTLSSYEQYF. Written as DNA, the CDR3 is TGTGCCAGCAGTTTGACTCTGAGCTCCTACGAGCAGTACTTC.

V and J are TRBV29-1 and TRBJ2-2, with TRBD2 matching 8 bases. Germline assignment: CDR1 SQVTM and CDR2 ANQGSEA. Losses at the gene ends were 6 bases for V and 0 bases for J; bases not matched to a gene: 3. CDR3 length: 14 residues. The DNA of the CDR3 is TGCAGCGTACATAGCGGGGCGAACACCGGGGAGCTGTTTTTT. Its translation: CSVHSGANTGELFF.

The sample holds a few counts of this clonotype. The rearrangement joins TRBV21-1 to TRBJ2-7; TRBD1 is taken as the D call from the table, unchecked against the DNA. TRBV21-1 is a pseudogene locus. The CDR3 loop spans 16 amino acids. The CDR3 sequence is CASSKVRQGAFYEQYF. In nucleotides, the CDR3 is TGTGCCAGCAGCAAAGTTCGACAGGGGGCTTTCTACGAGCAGTACTTC.

This clonotype has at least ten counts. The rearrangement uses TRBV27 and TRBJ2-7; unclear D gene. V was trimmed by 3 bases and J by 5 bases, leaving 11 bases between them. The CDR3 is 13 residues long. The V gene's germline CDR1 is MNHEY and CDR2 SMNVEV (reference sequence). CDR3 loop: CASSFSRSHEQYF. The DNA of the CDR3 is TGTGCCAGCAGTTTTAGCCGCAGCCACGAGCAGTACTTC.

This clonotype has only a few counts. The J gene is TRBJ2-7, the V gene TRBV29-1; 11 nucleotides align to TRBD2. Trimming at V came to 6 bases and at J to 5 bases, leaving 9 bases not matched to a gene. Germline CDR1 and CDR2: SQVTM and ANQGSEA. This CDR3 has 14 residues. The chain's CDR3 is CSVGTGLAGDEQYF. The DNA for the CDR3 is TGCAGCGTGGGAACAGGACTAGCGGGCGACGAGCAGTACTTC.

The V and J genes are TRBV19 and TRBJ2-3; 14 nucleotides line up with TRBD2. Germline loops: CDR1 LNHDA, CDR2 SQIVND (reference sequence). CDR3 length: 16 residues. J gave up 3 bases and V 3 bases, and 2 bases lay outside the gene matches. CDR3 in amino acids: CASSIWTSGRTDTQYF. CDR3 bases: TGTGCCAGTAGTATCTGGACTAGCGGGAGGACAGATACGCAGTATTTT.

A few counts support this clonotype. J is TRBJ2-1 and V is TRBV20-1; a weak D match, TRBD1 (6 bases). Trimming stripped 4 bases from V and 2 bases from J, with 18 bases between. CDR1 is DFQATT and CDR2 is SNEGSKA in the germline V gene (reference sequence). The CDR3 sequence is 16 residues long. The DNA for the CDR3 is TGCAGTGCTACAAGGACAGAGGGTGGGACCTACAATGAGCAGTTCTTC. Translation gives CSATRTEGGTYNEQFF.

In its sample, this clonotype was seen a few times. For the CDR3, the DNA is TGTGCCAGCAGTTTGTTTTTCTCTGGGGCCAACGTCCTGACTTTC. Its translation is CASSLFFSGANVLTF. The chain has TRBV27 and TRBJ2-6; D unclear. V lost 3 bases and J lost 0, with 6 bases in between. This CDR3 has 15 residues. Per germline, CDR1 MNHEY and CDR2 SMNVEV (reference sequence).

This clonotype showed up just a few times. V gene TRBV5-5 combines with J gene TRBJ2-7; D might be TRBD2 (6 bases). V was trimmed by 6 bases and J by 1 base, leaving 14 bases between them. The germline V gene has CDR1 SGHKS and CDR2 YYEKEE (reference sequence). CDR3 length: 14 amino acids. The CDR3 coding sequence is TGTGCCAGCACCCACGGGAGCGGGTCCTACGAGCAGTACTTC. Translation gives CASTHGSGSYEQYF. The variable domain in full, with the rest retrieved from reference TRBV5-5 and TRBJ2-7, is DAGVTQSPTHLIKTRGQQVTLRCSPISGHKSVSWYQQVLGQGPQFIFQYYEKEERGRGNFPDRFSARQFPNYSSELNVNALLLGDSALYLCASTHGSGSYEQYFGPGTRLTVT.